This entry lists 32 T cell receptor beta chains sequenced from one sample in a study of T cell responses to AZD1222 COVID-19 vaccine. Here immunoSEQ multiplex PCR was the method, and the copy in TCRdb shows in-frame clones only, minus some. This repertoire shows some 150,000 clones, 82% found once; its top ten account for less than 5%. Sequences were derived from peripheral blood, sampled on day 0 of MenACWY control vaccination. These receptors were obtained from an adult in good health.

The CDR3: CASSGVGGSGGRMYF. The CDR3, as DNA: TGTGCCAGCAGCGGAGTGGGTGGCAGCGGGGGGAGAATGTATTTT. The chain carries TRBV7-2 and TRBJ2-3; 9 bases map to TRBD2. Germline V gene lookup returns CDR1 SGHTA and CDR2 FQGNSA. The CDR3 loop spans 15 amino acids. V was pared by 5 bases and J by 14 bases, with 17 bases of the junction left unmatched.

The CDR3 protein is CASSAAGGAGDTQYF. The CDR3 coding sequence is TGTGCCAGCAGTGCGGCCGGGGGGGCTGGAGATACGCAGTATTTT. The rearrangement links TRBV6-4 to TRBJ2-3, with 8 bases lining up with TRBD2. Germline CDR1 MRHNA, CDR2 SNTAGT. J gave up 5 bases and V 4 bases, and 8 bases lay outside the gene matches. This CDR3 contains 15 residues.

This clone was seen only a few times. This chain links TRBV11-2 with TRBJ2-3; 10 bases agree with TRBD2. V lost 5 bases to trimming and J lost 6 bases; unmatched junction nucleotides: 14. From germline, CDR1 is SGHAT and CDR2 FQNNGV. The CDR3 has 17 residues. The CDR3 region has the DNA TGTGCCAGCAGCCAGGTCGCTAGCGGGGGACGCCAGGATACGCAGTATTTT. It is translated as CASSQVASGGRQDTQYF. Filled out from reference TRBV11-2 and TRBJ2-3, the complete variable domain reads EAGVAQSPRYKIIEKRQSVAFWCNPISGHATLYWYQQILGQGPKLLIQFQNNGVVDDSQLPKDRFSAERLKGVDSTLKIQPAKLEDSAVYLCASSQVASGGRQDTQYFGPGTRLTVL.

CDR3 nucleotide sequence: TGTGCCAGTAGGAGACAGGGTCCTAACTATGGCTACACCTTC. Its protein is CASRRQGPNYGYTF. The gene calls are TRBV19 and TRBJ1-2; 7 bases are a match to TRBD1. The CDR3 contains 14 residues. CDR1 is LNHDA, CDR2 SQIVND, per germline (reference sequence). J was trimmed by 0 bases and V by 6 bases; bases with no gene match: 4.

The CDR3 DNA sequence: TGTGCCAGCAGGCTAGGGACAGGGATGAGTGCTGGAAACACCATATATTTT. Translating it yields CASRLGTGMSAGNTIYF. V usage is TRBV28 and J usage is TRBJ1-3; 9 nucleotides agree with TRBD1. Trimming took 6 bases from V and 2 from J; bases not matched to a gene: 11. CDR1 is MDHEN, CDR2 SYDVKM, per germline. The CDR3 has 17 residues.

This chain uses TRBV6-1 with TRBJ1-1, with a tentative D call TRBD1 (5 bases). Trimming cost V 6 bases and J 0 bases, with 14 bases left between them. This CDR3 is 15 amino acids long. Germline V gene data show CDR1 as MNHNS and CDR2 as SASEGT. The CDR3 protein is CASRSPRQMNTEAFF. CDR3 DNA: TGTGCCAGCAGATCCCCGAGACAGATGAACACTGAAGCTTTCTTT.

This sequence joins TRBV20-1 and TRBJ1-3, with D possibly TRBD1 on 5 matching bases. V was cut by 3 bases and J by 6 bases, with 18 bases left in between. The CDR3 has 15 amino acids. Germline loops: CDR1 DFQATT, CDR2 SNEGSKA (reference sequence). In nucleotides, the CDR3 is TGCAGTGCTAGTCCCATGGGGGGGTTGACAAACACCATATATTTT. It specifies CSASPMGGLTNTIYF.

V and J are TRBV7-3 and TRBJ1-1; maybe TRBD1 (5 bases). Trimming cost V 6 bases and J 4 bases, with 9 bases left between them. The length of the CDR3 is 12 residues. The germline V gene encodes CDR1 SGHTA and CDR2 FQGTGA. CDR3 in DNA: TGTGCCAGCAGAGCCGGGGGCACTGAAGCTTTCTTT. Encoded protein: CASRAGGTEAFF.

This clone was detected once. V usage is TRBV3-1 (or the pseudogene TRBV3-2) and J usage is TRBJ1-4; a weak D match, TRBD1 (6 bases). This CDR3 is 14 amino acids long. Germline V CDR1 and CDR2: LGHDT, YNNKEL (reference sequence). Trimming took off 1 base at V and 9 bases at J, with 12 bases between the two ends. The DNA of the CDR3 is TGTGCCAGCAGCCAAGGGCAGGGGTATAAAAAACTGTTTTTT. This gives the protein CASSQGQGYKKLFF.

This chain connects TRBV28 to TRBJ2-3; 7 positions match TRBD2. Germline V gives CDR1 MDHEN, CDR2 SYDVKM. The CDR3 is made up of 15 amino acids. The trim removed 6 bases at V and 0 bases at J, leaving 6 bases unmatched. The CDR3 DNA reads as TGTGCCAGCAGCCCGCTTAGCGGGAGCACAGATACGCAGTATTTT. Its protein is CASSPLSGSTDTQYF.

The rearrangement joins TRBV5-4 to TRBJ1-2; 8 bases match TRBD1. From germline, CDR1 is SGHNT and CDR2 YYREEE (reference sequence). With 4 bases clipped from V and 2 bases from J, the junction kept 7 bases outside the gene matches. The CDR3 sequence is 15 residues long. The chain's CDR3 is CASSHVDRGNYGYTF. In nucleotides, the CDR3 is TGTGCCAGCAGCCACGTCGACAGGGGAAACTATGGCTACACCTTC. The full variable domain, rest sourced from reference TRBV5-4 and TRBJ1-2, is ETGVTQSPTHLIKTRGQQVTLRCSSQSGHNTVSWYQQALGQGPQFIFQYYREEENGRGNFPPRFSGLQFPNYSSELNVNALELDDSALYLCASSHVDRGNYGYTFGSGTRLTVV.

This chain uses TRBV6-5 with TRBJ2-7; TRBD2 matches at 9 bases. V lost 1 base and J lost 6; bases outside the gene matches: 10. The CDR3 consists of 16 residues. Germline V lookup: CDR1 MNHEY, CDR2 SVGAGI. The CDR3 sequence is CASSYFLAGRESEQYF. DNA for the CDR3: TGTGCCAGCAGTTACTTCCTAGCGGGGAGGGAGTCCGAGCAGTACTTC.

This chain joins TRBV5-6 and TRBJ2-7; perhaps TRBD2 as D (5 bases). Trimming stripped 4 bases from V and 0 bases from J, with 11 bases between. The CDR3 covers 14 residues. The germline V gene has CDR1 SGHDT and CDR2 YYEEEE. The CDR3 protein is CASSARAASYEQYF. The CDR3 nucleotides are TGTGCCAGCAGCGCGCGGGCAGCCTCCTACGAGCAGTACTTC. Using reference TRBV5-6 and TRBJ2-7 for the parts outside the CDR3, the full variable domain is DAGVTQSPTHLIKTRGQQVTLRCSPKSGHDTVSWYQQALGQGPQFIFQYYEEEERQRGNFPDRFSGHQFPNYSSELNVNALLLGDSALYLCASSARAASYEQYFGPGTRLTVT.

The chain uses TRBV3-1 (or the pseudogene TRBV3-2) and TRBJ1-5; D is undetermined. This CDR3 region has 15 residues. Germline V lookup: CDR1 LGHDT, CDR2 YNNKEL (reference sequence). V lost 1 base and J 0 bases, leaving 7 bases between the germline ends. CDR3 in amino acids: CASSQVGGSNQPQHF. CDR3 sequence (DNA): TGTGCCAGCAGCCAAGTAGGAGGTAGCAATCAGCCCCAGCATTTT.

The gene calls are TRBV19 and TRBJ1-1, with D perhaps matching TRBD1 (6 bases). The germline V gene encodes CDR1 LNHDA and CDR2 SQIVND (reference sequence). V lost 7 bases and J 5 bases, leaving 20 bases between the germline ends. The CDR3 covers 15 residues. The CDR3 spells CASTQRMGGQTEAFF. The CDR3 region has the DNA TGTGCCAGTACTCAAAGGATGGGGGGGCAGACTGAAGCTTTCTTT. Full variable domain (remainder filled in from reference TRBV19 and TRBJ1-1): DGGITQSPKYLFRKEGQNVTLSCEQNLNHDAMYWYRQDPGQGLRLIYYSQIVNDFQKGDIAEGYSVSREKKESFPLTVTSAQKNPTAFYLCASTQRMGGQTEAFFGQGTRLTVV.

The CDR3 here is CASSLDNTGELFF. In DNA form, the CDR3 reads TGCGCCAGCAGCTTGGACAACACCGGGGAGCTGTTTTTT. The chain joins TRBV5-1 to TRBJ2-2; D unclear. Germline V gives CDR1 SGHRS, CDR2 YFSETQ. This CDR3 comprises 13 residues. V lost 0 bases and J 2 bases, leaving 2 bases between the germline ends.

The chain links TRBV3-1 (or the pseudogene TRBV3-2) to TRBJ1-5; TRBD1 matches 11 bases. The CDR3 length is 15 residues. Trimming took 4 bases from V and 7 from J; bases not matched to a gene: 6. The V gene's germline CDR1 is LGHDT and CDR2 YNNKEL (reference sequence). The DNA for the CDR3 is TGTGCCAGCAGCCCCTCCGGGACAGGGGGGCAGCCCCAGCATTTT. This encodes CASSPSGTGGQPQHF.

The CDR3 loop reads CSASPGTRLSRLNYGYTF. CDR3 DNA sequence: TGCAGTGCTAGTCCAGGGACCAGACTTTCTCGACTAAACTATGGCTACACCTTC. This chain links TRBV20-1 with TRBJ1-2, with a weak D call TRBD1 (5 bases). Trimming removed 3 bases at V and 2 bases at J, with 25 bases between. From germline, CDR1 is DFQATT and CDR2 SNEGSKA (reference sequence). This CDR3 comprises 18 residues.

This clone was counted once. The rearrangement uses TRBV15 and TRBJ2-1; weak D call: TRBD2 (6 bases). V lost 0 bases, J lost 8 bases, and 11 bases lay in between. Looked up from germline, CDR1 is LNHNV and CDR2 is YYDKDF (reference sequence). This CDR3 spans 14 amino acids. The CDR3 here is CATSRDRGGDEQFF. CDR3 sequence (DNA): TGTGCCACCAGCAGAGACCGGGGCGGGGATGAGCAGTTCTTC.

The rearrangement uses TRBV5-4 and TRBJ2-5; no clear D. Trimming removed 0 bases from V and 3 bases from J, with 6 bases in between. Germline lookup yields CDR1 SGHNT and CDR2 YYREEE (reference sequence). The CDR3 extends over 13 amino acids. As DNA, the CDR3 is TGTGCCAGCAGCTTGGATAGGGAAGAGACCCAGTACTTC. Translation gives CASSLDREETQYF.

This chain uses TRBV11-2 with TRBJ1-1; D is undetermined. Looked up from germline, CDR1 is SGHAT and CDR2 is FQNNGV. The length of the CDR3 is 17 residues. Between the trimmed V and J ends, which lost 3 bases and 1 base, there was a span of 18 bases. CDR3 coding DNA: TGTGCCAGCAGCTTGGGCAGGCCGTTATTACGGAACACTGAAGCTTTCTTT. This gives the protein CASSLGRPLLRNTEAFF.

The chain employs TRBV2 and TRBJ1-1; D is unresolved. Germline CDR1 is SNHLY and CDR2 is FYNNEI. The CDR3 is made up of 13 amino acids. V was clipped by 6 bases and J by 1 base, with 9 bases between them. The DNA for the CDR3 is TGTGCCAGCAGCGCCAGCAGGAACACTGAAGCTTTCTTT. Protein: CASSASRNTEAFF.

Only one count was recorded for this clone. The chain employs TRBV5-6 and TRBJ1-3; a possible D gene is TRBD1 (5 bases). Trimming removed 3 bases at V and 4 bases at J, with 17 bases between. The germline gives CDR1 SGHDT, CDR2 YYEEEE. The CDR3 covers 16 residues. The CDR3 DNA reads TGTGCCAGCAGCTACACAGGCAACAGTTTCGGAAACACCATATATTTT. It yields the protein CASSYTGNSFGNTIYF.

The rearrangement links TRBV19 to TRBJ1-6; D gene ambiguous. The CDR3 totals 17 residues. Germline loops: CDR1 LNHDA, CDR2 SQIVND (reference sequence). Trimming pared 3 bases from V and 10 bases from J, leaving 22 bases between. The CDR3 coding sequence is TGTGCCAGTAGTATCCAACCCCTCGAACTTTTGGGCTCACCCCTCCACTTT. It encodes CASSIQPLELLGSPLHF. Filled out from reference TRBV19 and TRBJ1-6, the complete variable domain reads DGGITQSPKYLFRKEGQNVTLSCEQNLNHDAMYWYRQDPGQGLRLIYYSQIVNDFQKGDIAEGYSVSREKKESFPLTVTSAQKNPTAFYLCASSIQPLELLGSPLHFGNGTRLTVT.

CDR3 residues: CASSPHRQGRETQYF. In DNA form, the CDR3 reads TGTGCCAGCAGCCCACACCGACAGGGCCGAGAGACCCAGTACTTC. The chain employs TRBV7-9 and TRBJ2-5; TRBD1 matches 7 bases. The trim removed 5 bases at V and 4 bases at J, leaving 10 bases unmatched. This CDR3 contains 15 residues. The germline V gene encodes CDR1 SEHNR and CDR2 FQNEAQ (reference sequence).

This clone was seen a few times. This chain uses TRBV4-1 with TRBJ2-2, with 8 bases that match TRBD2. This CDR3 is built from 16 residues. After removal of 7 bases from V and 1 base from J, the junction contained 8 bases not matched to a gene. CDR1 is MGHRA and CDR2 is YSYEKL in the germline V gene. The CDR3 DNA follows: TGCGCCAGCACCCGTAGCGCGGGGGGGAACACCGGGGAGCTGTTTTTT. This encodes CASTRSAGGNTGELFF.

In its sample, this clone was seen a few times. This chain's CDR3 is CASRRSENEKLFF. CDR3 DNA: TGTGCCAGCAGAAGGAGTGAGAATGAAAAACTGTTTTTT. This rearrangement joins TRBV7-9 to TRBJ1-4; D gene unclear. V lost 6 bases and J lost 5, with 10 bases in between. The CDR3 contains 13 residues. CDR1 and CDR2 from the germline V gene are SEHNR and FQNEAQ (reference sequence).

The gene calls are TRBV28 and TRBJ1-5; tentatively, D is TRBD1 (5 bases). This CDR3 spans 16 amino acids. CDR1 and CDR2 (germline): MDHEN, SYDVKM. V was pared by 7 bases and J by 5 bases, with 21 bases between. The CDR3, as DNA: TGTGCCAGCACCTACCACGTAAAGGGGTTGTATCAGCCCCAGCATTTT. Amino acid sequence: CASTYHVKGLYQPQHF. Combining the CDR3 with reference TRBV28 and TRBJ1-5 gives the whole variable domain DVKVTQSSRYLVKRTGEKVFLECVQDMDHENMFWYRQDPGLGLRLIYFSYDVKMKEKGDIPEGYSVSREKKERFSLILESASTNQTSMYLCASTYHVKGLYQPQHFGDGTRLSIL.

This sequence joins TRBV21-1 and TRBJ1-2. TRBV21-1 is flagged as a pseudogene. The CDR3 consists of 15 residues. Written as DNA, the CDR3 is TGTGCCAGCAGCCCCAGGCGGGGGGCGCAACACGGCTACACCTTC. As protein: CASSPRRGAQHGYTF.

The V call is TRBV30, the J call TRBJ2-2; TRBD2 aligns across 11 bases. V was clipped by 8 bases and J by 6 bases; unmatched bases: 20. From germline, CDR1 is GTSNPN and CDR2 SVGIG (reference sequence). This CDR3 is 18 amino acids long. CDR3 region: CAGQGLAGGVRDAGELFF. The CDR3 coding sequence is TGTGCCGGACAGGGGTTAGCGGGGGGGGTCCGGGACGCCGGGGAGCTGTTTTTT.

The chain carries TRBV14 and TRBJ1-4; 7 nucleotides agree with TRBD1. This CDR3 is 13 amino acids long. J was trimmed by 10 bases and V by 4 bases; bases with no gene match: 6. Germline loops: CDR1 SGHDN, CDR2 FVKESK. CDR3 DNA sequence: TGTGCCAGCAGCCTCCGACAGGGAGGAAAACTGTTTTTT. Translating gives CASSLRQGGKLFF.

The V call is TRBV5-1, the J call TRBJ2-7; tentatively, D is TRBD1 or TRBD2 (5 bases each). Germline loops: CDR1 SGHRS, CDR2 YFSETQ. V lost 4 bases to trimming and J lost 2 bases, with 16 bases between them. The CDR3 covers 15 residues. The CDR3 here is CASSEGPGPAYEQYV. DNA for the CDR3: TGCGCCAGCAGCGAGGGACCGGGACCTGCCTACGAGCAGTACGTC.